Listed here is a single T cell receptor (beta chain). As yet, its antigen is unknown. V was trimmed by 1 base and J by 2 bases, leaving 10 bases between them. The CDR3 is 15 amino acids. Germline-derived CDR1 and CDR2 are SNHLY and FYNNEI. These data come from a study of CD8+CD57+ T cells in acquired aplastic anemia. An expansion of CD8+CD57+ cells by flow cytometry had been shown in patients chosen for sequencing. Study conclusions and caveats: The CD8+ Simpson's diversity of patients and controls was not significantly different.

The use of genomic DNA as template underpinned the TCR beta VDJ and CDR3 profiling. TCRdb analysed the reads with MiXCR anew, one entry per CDR3 protein. The sample includes 180,000 or so distinct CDR3 sequences, approximately 48% of them seen just once. This receptor was obtained from a human donor with aplastic anemia. The sample consisted of sorted CD4+, CD8+, or CD8+CD57+ T cells (not recorded which) from PBMCs. V and J are TRBV2 and TRBJ2-3; D remains ambiguous. DNA of the CDR3: TGTGCCAGCAGTGAAGACGAGGATCCCACAGATACGCAGTATTTT. Its protein product is CASSEDEDPTDTQYF.